The 9 T cell receptor beta chains below were found in one sample sequenced in a study of T cell responses to AZD1222 COVID-19 vaccine. Only in-frame clones appear in the TCRdb table, and some are missing; sequencing was by immunoSEQ multiplex PCR. The sample consists of more than 95,000 clones, roughly 88% of them appearing once. Sample: peripheral blood, taken on day 0 of AZD1222 vaccination. Source of these receptors: an adult in good health.

V is TRBV7-2 and J is TRBJ1-2; 9 bases match TRBD1. The germline gives CDR1 SGHTA, CDR2 FQGNSA. The CDR3 has 17 amino acids. The V gene end was trimmed by 1 base and the J gene end by 6 bases; junction bases not matched to a gene: 12. The CDR3 region has the DNA TGTGCCAGCAGCTTAGATCCCTACGGACAGGGGAGGGATGGCTACACCTTC. Protein product: CASSLDPYGQGRDGYTF. Looking up the rest from reference TRBV7-2 and TRBJ1-2 gives the full variable domain: GAGVSQSPSNKVTEKGKDVELRCDPISGHTALYWYRQSLGQGLEFLIYFQGNSAPDKSGLPSDRFSAERTGGSVSTLTIQRTQQEDSAVYLCASSLDPYGQGRDGYTFGSGTRLTVV.

In nucleotides, the CDR3 is TGTGCCAGCAGCCAGCAGACCAGGGGTGGGGAGACCCAGTACTTC. Translating gives CASSQQTRGGETQYF. The chain combines TRBV14 with TRBJ2-5; weak D call: TRBD1 (6 bases). The CDR3 covers 15 residues. Trimming removed 3 bases at V and 5 bases at J, with 16 bases between. From germline, CDR1 is SGHDN and CDR2 FVKESK.

This sequence joins TRBV5-1 and TRBJ1-2; D call uncertain. Germline assignment: CDR1 SGHRS and CDR2 YFSETQ. V lost 0 bases and J 4 bases, leaving 10 bases between the germline ends. This CDR3 is built from 14 residues. The CDR3 coding sequence is TGCGCCAGCAGCTTGGGAGGGCGGACCTATGGCTACACCTTC. This translates into CASSLGGRTYGYTF.

This chain links TRBV6-5 with TRBJ2-1; D is possibly TRBD1 or TRBD2 (5 bases each). This CDR3 has 15 amino acids. Germline V lookup: CDR1 MNHEY, CDR2 SVGAGI. Trimming left V 2 bases short and J 6 bases short, with 14 bases between. CDR3 loop: CASSYDSGGLNEQFF. The CDR3, as DNA: TGTGCCAGCAGTTACGACAGTGGGGGTCTCAATGAGCAGTTCTTC.

V is TRBV2 and J is TRBJ1-1, with a possible D match to TRBD1 (5 bases). Between the trimmed V and J ends, which lost 6 bases and 7 bases, there was a span of 12 bases. The CDR3 extends over 12 amino acids. CDR1 and CDR2 (germline): SNHLY, FYNNEI. CDR3 residues: CASRLTESEAFF. DNA of the CDR3: TGTGCCAGCAGATTGACAGAGAGTGAAGCTTTCTTT. Variable domain in full (rest from reference TRBV2 and TRBJ1-1): EPEVTQTPSHQVTQMGQEVILRCVPISNHLYFYWYRQILGQKVEFLVSFYNNEISEKSEIFDDQFSVERPDGSNFTLKIRSTKLEDSAMYFCASRLTESEAFFGQGTRLTVV.

This clone was seen at least ten times. The V and J genes are TRBV4-1 and TRBJ2-7; the D gene is possibly TRBD2 (5 bases). This CDR3 region has 12 residues. V was cut by 1 base and J by 12 bases, with 13 bases left in between. CDR1 is MGHRA, CDR2 YSYEKL, per germline. Here the CDR3 reads CASSQGLWPMYF. CDR3 bases: TGCGCCAGCAGCCAAGGACTATGGCCCATGTACTTC.

The gene calls are TRBV28 and TRBJ2-7, with a possible D match to TRBD2 (6 bases). This CDR3 is built from 15 residues. Looked up from germline, CDR1 is MDHEN and CDR2 is SYDVKM. V was clipped by 4 bases and J by 1 base, with 14 bases between them. CDR3 sequence (DNA): TGTGCCAGCAGTTCTGCCGGGACTGGGTCCTACGAGCAGTACTTC. It encodes CASSSAGTGSYEQYF.

The rearrangement links TRBV11-3 to TRBJ1-1, with a weak D call TRBD1 (5 bases). V dropped 5 bases and J dropped 0 bases, with 10 bases sitting between them. Looked up from germline, CDR1 is SGHNT and CDR2 is YENEEA. This CDR3 has 14 residues. CDR3: CASSDGGMNTEAFF. The CDR3 region has the DNA TGTGCCAGCAGCGACGGGGGGATGAACACTGAAGCTTTCTTT.

The J gene is TRBJ2-1, the V gene TRBV5-1; D remains unclear. V was clipped by 2 bases and J by 8 bases, with 5 bases between them. There are 11 residues in the CDR3. Per germline, CDR1 SGHRS and CDR2 YFSETQ. CDR3 in DNA: TGCGCCAGCAGCTTAAGGGATGAGCAGTTCTTC. It codes for CASSLRDEQFF.